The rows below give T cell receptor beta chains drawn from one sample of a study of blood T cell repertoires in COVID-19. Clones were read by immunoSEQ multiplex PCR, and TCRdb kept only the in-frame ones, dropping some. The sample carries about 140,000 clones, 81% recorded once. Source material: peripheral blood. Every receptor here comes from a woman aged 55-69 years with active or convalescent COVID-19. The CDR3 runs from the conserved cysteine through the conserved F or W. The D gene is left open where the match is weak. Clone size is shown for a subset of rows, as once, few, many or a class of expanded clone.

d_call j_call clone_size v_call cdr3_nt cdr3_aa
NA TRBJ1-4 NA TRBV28 TGTGCCAACAGTGGGGGCAGGATGACTAATGAAAAACTGTTTTTT CANSGGRMTNEKLFF
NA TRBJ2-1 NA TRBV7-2 TGTGCCAGCAGCTTCAATCGGGATGCCAATGAGCAGTTCTTC CASSFNRDANEQFF
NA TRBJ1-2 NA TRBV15 TGTGCCACCAGCAGAGAGGCGGGACCTTATGGCTACACCTTC CATSREAGPYGYTF
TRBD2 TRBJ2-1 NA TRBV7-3 TGTGCCAGCAGCAGAACTAGCGGGGGTGAGCAGTTCTTC CASSRTSGGEQFF
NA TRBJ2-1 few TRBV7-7 TGTGCCAGCAGCTTATGGGCGGGGCGGGAGCAGTTCTTC CASSLWAGREQFF
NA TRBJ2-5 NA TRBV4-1 TGCGCCAGCAGTTACAGGGGGGGGAGCCAAGAGACCCAGTACTTC CASSYRGGSQETQYF
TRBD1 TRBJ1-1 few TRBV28 TGTGCCAGCAGTTTAAGACAGGGGGGAACTGAAGCTTTCTTT CASSLRQGGTEAFF
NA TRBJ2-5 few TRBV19 TGTGCCAGTAGTACACCGGGACTGCGAGACCTAGAGACCCAGTACTTC CASSTPGLRDLETQYF
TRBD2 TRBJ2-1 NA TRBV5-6 TGTGCCAGCAGCTACACTAGCGGGAGTATGAATGAGCAGTTCTTC CASSYTSGSMNEQFF
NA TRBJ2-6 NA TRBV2 TGTGCCGTCGTCTACTCTGGGGCCAACGTCCTGACTTTC CAVVYSGANVLTF
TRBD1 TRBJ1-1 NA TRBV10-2 TGCGCCAGCAAGAAGGGACAGGGGTACACTGAAGCTTTCTTT CASKKGQGYTEAFF
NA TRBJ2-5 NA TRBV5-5 TGTGCCAGCAGCTTGCCGGTCGAAAAGACCCAGTACTTC CASSLPVEKTQYF
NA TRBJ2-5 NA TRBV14 TGTGCCAGCAGCCGGACTCAGGCCGGGGAGACCCAGTACTTC CASSRTQAGETQYF
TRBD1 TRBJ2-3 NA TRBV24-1 TGTGCCACCAGTGACTCACAGACAGGGTATGGCACAGATACGCAGTATTTT CATSDSQTGYGTDTQYF
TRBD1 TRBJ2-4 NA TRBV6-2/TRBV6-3 TGTGCCAGCAGTTACTCTGCAGGGACAGGGGTCATTCAGTACTTC CASSYSAGTGVIQYF
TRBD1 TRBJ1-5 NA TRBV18 TGTGCCAGCTCAAAGGACGGGGGACAGAAGGGAATAAAGCCCCAGCATTTT CASSKDGGQKGIKPQHF
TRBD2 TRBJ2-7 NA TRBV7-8 TGTGCCAGCAGTCGTGTAGCGGGAGGCTTTTTCTACGAGCAGTACTTC CASSRVAGGFFYEQYF
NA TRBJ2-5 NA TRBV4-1 TGCGCCAGCAGCGCGAACTTCGTTTCGGGGATCGGGGAGACCCAGTACTTC CASSANFVSGIGETQYF
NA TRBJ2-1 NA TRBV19 TGTGCCAGTAGTAATATAGACAGAGAGCAGTTCTTC CASSNIDREQFF
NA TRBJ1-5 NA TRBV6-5 TGTGCCAGCAGGGCCTCCAATCAGCCCCAGCATTTT CASRASNQPQHF
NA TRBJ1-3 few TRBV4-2 TGTGCCAGCAGCCAAGATTTCGGGGACTCTGGAAACACCATATATTTT CASSQDFGDSGNTIYF
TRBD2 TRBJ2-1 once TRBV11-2 TGTGCCAGCAGCCCTCCGGGACTAGCGGGCCATGAGCAGTTCTTC CASSPPGLAGHEQFF
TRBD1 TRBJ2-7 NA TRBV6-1 TGTGCCAGCAGTGAAAACACAGGGGTCCCCTACGAGCAGTACTTC CASSENTGVPYEQYF
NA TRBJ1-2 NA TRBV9 TGTGCCAGCAGCGTAGGAGGGTTGTCTGGCTACACCTTC CASSVGGLSGYTF
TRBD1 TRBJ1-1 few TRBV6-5 TGTGCCAGCACCCTGACAAGGGGGCTCACTGAAGCTTTCTTT CASTLTRGLTEAFF